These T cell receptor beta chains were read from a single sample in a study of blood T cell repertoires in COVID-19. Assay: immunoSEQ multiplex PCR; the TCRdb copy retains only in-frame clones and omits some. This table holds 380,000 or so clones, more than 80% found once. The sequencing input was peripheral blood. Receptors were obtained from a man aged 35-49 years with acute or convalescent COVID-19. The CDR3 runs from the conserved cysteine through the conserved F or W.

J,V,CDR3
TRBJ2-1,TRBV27,CASSRGQGNEQFF
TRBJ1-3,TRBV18,CASSPLGTASSGNTIYF
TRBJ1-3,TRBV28,CAAGLQSGNTIYF
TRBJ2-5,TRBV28,CASSRSVNPKETQYF
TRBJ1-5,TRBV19,CASSQQINQPQHF
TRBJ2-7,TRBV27,CASSLGTFPYEQYF
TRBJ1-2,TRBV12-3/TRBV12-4,CASSFPGINGYTF
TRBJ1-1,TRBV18,CASSPRADTEAFF
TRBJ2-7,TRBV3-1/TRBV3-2,CASSQHGLDYDYEQYF
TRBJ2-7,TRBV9,CASSVGLAGGEQYF
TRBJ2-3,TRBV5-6,CASSGGGGAHTADTQYF
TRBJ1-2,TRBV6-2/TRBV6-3,CASSYSSGRGDGYTF
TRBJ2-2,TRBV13,CASSSTLPGELFF
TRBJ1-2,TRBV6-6,CASQWGQGQTYGYTF
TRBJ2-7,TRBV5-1,CASSLGATGNEQYF
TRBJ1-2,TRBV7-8,CASRYTTAGGTDGYTF
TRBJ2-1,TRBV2,CASRASGLYYEQFF
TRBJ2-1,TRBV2,CAHSPAVPDEQFF
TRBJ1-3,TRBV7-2,CASSQYRAAGNTIYF
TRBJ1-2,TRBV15,CATSGGTANYGYTF
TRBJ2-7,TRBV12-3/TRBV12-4,CASSPAGPYEQYF
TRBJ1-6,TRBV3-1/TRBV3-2,CASSQDLLELYNSPLHF